This is a list of T cell receptor beta chains from one sample in a study of blood T cell repertoires in COVID-19. TCRdb keeps only in-frame clones here, not all; method: immunoSEQ multiplex PCR. The top ten clones hold about 4% of a sample with around 260,000 clones, approximately 90% of them seen once. The sample comprised peripheral blood. These receptors were obtained from a man in his sixties who had recovered from COVID-19. Each CDR3 is given with its conserved first and last residue. Each record gives: J gene, D gene, clone size, V gene, CDR3 protein, CDR3 DNA. A D gene is named only where the DNA matches it firmly. Some rows mark clone size as missing; the rest say once, few, many or name a class of expanded clone.

TRBJ1-6,.,.,TRBV5-6,CASRAMGGVAPLHF,TGTGCCAGCAGAGCAATGGGCGGGGTGGCACCCCTCCACTTT
TRBJ2-1,.,.,TRBV5-5,CASTGTQYNEQFF,TGTGCCAGCACCGGGACTCAATACAATGAGCAGTTCTTC
TRBJ2-1,.,.,TRBV30,CAWRVDALNEQFF,TGTGCCTGGAGGGTAGATGCGCTGAATGAGCAGTTCTTC
TRBJ1-2,.,.,TRBV27,CASSLSPTGFGGYTF,TGTGCCAGCAGTTTATCCCCAACAGGGTTTGGTGGCTACACCTTC
TRBJ2-5,TRBD2,.,TRBV7-6,CASSLQTSGGLETQYF,TGTGCCAGCAGCTTACAGACTAGCGGGGGGTTGGAGACCCAGTACTTC
TRBJ1-2,.,.,TRBV9,CASSVQGKGLYGYTF,TGTGCCAGCAGCGTACAGGGGAAAGGACTCTATGGCTACACCTTC
TRBJ2-5,TRBD2,.,TRBV11-2,CASSLYLASGGAVETQYF,TGTGCCAGCAGCTTATATTTGGCTAGCGGGGGGGCGGTGGAGACCCAGTACTTC
TRBJ2-7,.,few,TRBV3-1/TRBV3-2,CASSQDVAVLYEQYF,TGTGCCAGCAGCCAAGATGTGGCAGTCCTCTACGAGCAGTACTTC
TRBJ2-5,.,.,TRBV11-2,CASSLAQEETQYF,TGTGCCAGCAGCTTAGCCCAGGAAGAGACCCAGTACTTC
TRBJ1-1,.,.,TRBV2,CATSFLAFF,TGTGCCACCTCCTTTTTGGCTTTCTTT
TRBJ1-6,.,.,TRBV27,CASSLWGERSYNSPLHF,TGTGCCAGCAGTTTATGGGGGGAGCGCTCCTATAATTCACCCCTCCACTTT